The 7 T cell receptor beta chains below were found in one sample sequenced in a study of T-cell reconstitution after alpha-beta-depleted transplantation in children. As it was prepared, the TCRbeta library received unique molecular identifiers. Via MiXCR, TCRdb re-called the PCR reads, giving one row per CDR3 protein. The table includes hundreds of thousands of distinct CDR3 sequences, roughly 17% detected once. Material: PBMCs from the stem cell graft donor, obtained from the stem cell graft. These receptors originate from a human donor who donated a stem cell graft to a child with acute myeloid leukemia.

V and J are TRBV7-6 and TRBJ2-7; the D is unclear. CDR1 is SGHVS and CDR2 is FNYEAQ in the germline V gene. The CDR3 is made up of 13 amino acids. V dropped 1 base and J dropped 9 bases, with 13 bases sitting between them. The CDR3, as DNA: TGTGCCAGCAGCTTAGAGACCGGGCCGCCGCAGTACTTC. Residues: CASSLETGPPQYF.

This clonotype was counted many times. This chain uses TRBV6-5 with TRBJ2-7; D is unresolved. This CDR3 region has 13 residues. Germline CDR1 and CDR2: MNHEY and SVGAGI. Trimming left V 2 bases short and J 3 bases short, with 8 bases between. The CDR3 DNA reads TGTGCCAGCAGTTACGCCATGGACTACGAGCAGTACTTC. Amino acid sequence: CASSYAMDYEQYF.

This clonotype was recorded at least ten times. J is TRBJ1-5 and V is TRBV20-1; TRBD1 is a possible D gene (5 bases). Germline CDR1 DFQATT, CDR2 SNEGSKA (reference sequence). The CDR3 length is 15 residues. Trimming stripped 0 bases from V and 2 bases from J, with 11 bases between. As DNA, the CDR3 is TGCAGTGCTAGAGACAGGGTATGGCGCAATCAGCCCCAGCATTTT. Amino acid sequence: CSARDRVWRNQPQHF.

V usage is TRBV12-3 or TRBV12-4 and J usage is TRBJ2-1; TRBD2 matches 8 bases. J lost 2 bases, V lost 10 bases, and 4 bases had no gene match. This CDR3 region has 13 residues. CDR3 sequence: CATARGAYNEQFF. As DNA, the CDR3 is TGTGCCACCGCGCGGGGGGCCTACAATGAGCAGTTCTTC.

There are many counts of this clonotype. The V gene is TRBV10-3, the J gene TRBJ2-7; 11 bases line up with TRBD1. This CDR3 comprises 12 residues. J lost 7 bases, V lost 9 bases, and 5 bases had no gene match. The V gene's germline CDR1 is ENHRY and CDR2 SYGVKD. CDR3 DNA sequence: TGTGCCATAGGACAGGGGGCTGAGGAGCAGTACGTC. This encodes CAIGQGAEEQYV.

This clonotype appeared a single time. The genes are TRBV7-9 and TRBJ2-3, with TRBD1 matching 10 bases. The CDR3 is made up of 15 amino acids. The V and J ends lost 5 bases and 2 bases, in that order; junction bases with no gene match: 4. The germline V gene encodes CDR1 SEHNR and CDR2 FQNEAQ (reference sequence). The CDR3 DNA is TGTGCCAGCAGCGGCGGGACAGGGGCCACAGATACGCAGTATTTT. Translation gives CASSGGTGATDTQYF.

The chain employs TRBV20-1 and TRBJ1-6, with a possible D match to TRBD1 (5 bases). V was trimmed by 0 bases and J by 10 bases, leaving 13 bases between them. The CDR3 is made up of 14 amino acids. CDR1 is DFQATT, CDR2 SNEGSKA, per germline (reference sequence). The CDR3 sequence: CSARDRGGQSPLHF. CDR3 bases: TGCAGTGCTAGAGATCGGGGGGGTCAATCACCCCTCCACTTT.